The count of the clone carrying this T cell receptor beta chain is one. Per the study methods: Reference gene primers were amplified, and this amplification served to estimate nucleated cell counts. Sequenced by immunoSEQ multiplex PCR; TCRdb stores in-frame clones only, minus some. V and J calls and clone size come straight from that table; D and trimming were deduced from the DNA. The sample carries approximately 170,000 clones, roughly 70% recorded once. This record belongs to a study of blood T cell repertoires in COVID-19. Study in general: Sites in the United States, Italy and Spain provided acute and convalescent COVID-19 samples. Nucleic acid was either cDNA or gDNA, and it came from T cells, B-cell-depleted T cells, or PBMCs.

This TCR was sampled from a woman of 80 years or more with acute or convalescent COVID-19. Source material: peripheral blood.

CDR3 sequence (DNA): TGTGCCAGCAGCCAGCCCGGGACTAGCGGAGCCAAGCAAGAGACCCAGTACTTC. Translating gives CASSQPGTSGAKQETQYF. The chain employs TRBV4-2 and TRBJ2-5; 11 bases agree with TRBD2. Trimming cost V 3 bases and J 2 bases; bases outside gene matches: 11. Germline CDR1 LGHNA, CDR2 YNFKEQ. This CDR3 spans 18 amino acids.